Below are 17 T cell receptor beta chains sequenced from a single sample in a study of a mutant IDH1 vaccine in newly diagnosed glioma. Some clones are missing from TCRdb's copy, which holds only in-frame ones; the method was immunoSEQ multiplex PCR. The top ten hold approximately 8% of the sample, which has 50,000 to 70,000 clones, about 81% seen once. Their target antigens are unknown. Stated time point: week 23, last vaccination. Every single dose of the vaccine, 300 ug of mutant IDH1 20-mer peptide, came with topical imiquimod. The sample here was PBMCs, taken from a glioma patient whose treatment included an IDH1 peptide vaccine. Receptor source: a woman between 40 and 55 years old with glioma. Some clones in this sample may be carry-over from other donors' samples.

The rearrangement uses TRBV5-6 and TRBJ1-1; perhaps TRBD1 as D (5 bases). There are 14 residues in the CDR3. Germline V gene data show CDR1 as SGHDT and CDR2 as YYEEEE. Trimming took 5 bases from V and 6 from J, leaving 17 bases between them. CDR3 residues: CASSRQQVGSEAFF. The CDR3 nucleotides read TGTGCCAGCAGTCGCCAACAGGTGGGCTCTGAAGCTTTCTTT.

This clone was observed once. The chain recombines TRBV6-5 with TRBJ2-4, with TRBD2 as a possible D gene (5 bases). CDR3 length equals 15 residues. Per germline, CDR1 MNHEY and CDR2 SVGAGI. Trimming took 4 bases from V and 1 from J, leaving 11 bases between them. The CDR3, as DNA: TGTGCCAGCAGTTCCCCGGAGGATGCCAAAAACATTCAGTACTTC. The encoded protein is CASSSPEDAKNIQYF.

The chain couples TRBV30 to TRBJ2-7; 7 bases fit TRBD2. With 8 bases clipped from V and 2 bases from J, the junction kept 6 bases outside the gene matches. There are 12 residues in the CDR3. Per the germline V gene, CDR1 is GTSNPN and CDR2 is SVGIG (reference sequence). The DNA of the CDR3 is TGTGCCCGTAGCGGGCGGGCCTACGAGCAGTACTTC. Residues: CARSGRAYEQYF. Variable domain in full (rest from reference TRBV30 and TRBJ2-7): SQTIHQWPATLVQPVGSPLSLECTVEGTSNPNLYWYRQAAGRGLQLLFYSVGIGQISSEVPQNLSASRPQDRQFILSSKKLLLSDSGFYLCARSGRAYEQYFGPGTRLTVT.

Here the CDR3 DNA reads TGTGCCCCTAGGACAGGGAGAAGGAACACTGAAGCTTTCTTT. This gives the protein CAPRTGRRNTEAFF. The chain is built from TRBV2 and TRBJ1-1, with 8 bases aligning to TRBD1. Looked up from germline, CDR1 is SNHLY and CDR2 is FYNNEI. J lost 1 base, V lost 11 bases, and 9 bases had no gene match. The CDR3 length is 14 residues.

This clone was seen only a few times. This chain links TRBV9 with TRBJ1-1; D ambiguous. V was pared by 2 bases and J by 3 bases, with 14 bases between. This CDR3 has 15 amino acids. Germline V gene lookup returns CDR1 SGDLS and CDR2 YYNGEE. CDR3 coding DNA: TGTGCCAGCAGCGTGGGTAGAGAAGTGTACACTGAAGCTTTCTTT. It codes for CASSVGREVYTEAFF.

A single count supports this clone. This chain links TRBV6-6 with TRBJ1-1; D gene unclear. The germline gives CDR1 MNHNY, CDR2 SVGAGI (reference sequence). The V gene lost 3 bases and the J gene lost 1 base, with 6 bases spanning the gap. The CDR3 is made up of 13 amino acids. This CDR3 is CASSYTGNTEAFF. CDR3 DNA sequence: TGTGCCAGCAGTTATACGGGGAACACTGAAGCTTTCTTT.

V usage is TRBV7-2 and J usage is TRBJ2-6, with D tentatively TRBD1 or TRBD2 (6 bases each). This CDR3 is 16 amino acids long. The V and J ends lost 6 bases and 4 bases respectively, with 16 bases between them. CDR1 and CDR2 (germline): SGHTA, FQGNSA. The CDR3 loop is CASSFAGAGGANVLTF. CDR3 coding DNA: TGTGCCAGCAGTTTCGCAGGGGCGGGGGGGGCCAACGTCCTGACTTTC.

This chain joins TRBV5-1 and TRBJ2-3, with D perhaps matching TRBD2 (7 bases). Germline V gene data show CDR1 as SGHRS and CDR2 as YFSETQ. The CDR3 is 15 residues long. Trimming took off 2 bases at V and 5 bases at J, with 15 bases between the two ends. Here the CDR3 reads CASSLLGGALDTQYF. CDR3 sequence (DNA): TGCGCCAGCAGCTTACTTGGGGGGGCCTTAGATACGCAGTATTTT.

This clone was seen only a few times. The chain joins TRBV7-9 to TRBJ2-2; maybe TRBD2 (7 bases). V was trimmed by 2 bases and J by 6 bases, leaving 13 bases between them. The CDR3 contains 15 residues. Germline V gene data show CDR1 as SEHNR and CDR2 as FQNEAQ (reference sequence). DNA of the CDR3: TGTGCCAGCAGCTTATGGGGGGGGCAAGCCGGGGAGCTGTTTTTT. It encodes CASSLWGGQAGELFF.

CDR3 protein: CASSDDSYNSPLHF. The CDR3 DNA follows: TGTGCCAGCAGTGACGACTCCTATAATTCACCCCTCCACTTT. This chain links TRBV2 with TRBJ1-6; D not resolved. The germline V gene has CDR1 SNHLY and CDR2 FYNNEI. The CDR3 is 14 residues long. The V and J ends lost 3 bases and 0 bases respectively, with 3 bases between them.

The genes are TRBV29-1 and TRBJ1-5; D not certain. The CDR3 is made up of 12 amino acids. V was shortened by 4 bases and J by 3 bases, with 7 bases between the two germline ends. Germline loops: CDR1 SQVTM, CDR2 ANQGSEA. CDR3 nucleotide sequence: TGCAGCGTTGGAGGGATCAATCAGCCCCAGCATTTT. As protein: CSVGGINQPQHF.

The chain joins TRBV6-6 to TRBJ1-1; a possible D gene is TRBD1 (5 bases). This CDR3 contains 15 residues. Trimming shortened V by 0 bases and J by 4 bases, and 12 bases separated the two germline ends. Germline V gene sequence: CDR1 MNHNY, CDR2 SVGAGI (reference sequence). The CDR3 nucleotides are TGTGCCAGCAGTTACTCGGGGCGACGGCTCACTGAAGCTTTCTTT. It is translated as CASSYSGRRLTEAFF.

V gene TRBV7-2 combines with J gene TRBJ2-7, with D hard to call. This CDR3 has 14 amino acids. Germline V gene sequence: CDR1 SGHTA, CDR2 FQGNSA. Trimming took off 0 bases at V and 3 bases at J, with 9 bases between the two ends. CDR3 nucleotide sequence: TGTGCCAGCAGCTTAGCGGGCCAAGACTACGAGCAGTACTTC. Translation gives CASSLAGQDYEQYF. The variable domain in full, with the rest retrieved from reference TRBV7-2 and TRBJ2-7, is GAGVSQSPSNKVTEKGKDVELRCDPISGHTALYWYRQSLGQGLEFLIYFQGNSAPDKSGLPSDRFSAERTGGSVSTLTIQRTQQEDSAVYLCASSLAGQDYEQYFGPGTRLTVT.

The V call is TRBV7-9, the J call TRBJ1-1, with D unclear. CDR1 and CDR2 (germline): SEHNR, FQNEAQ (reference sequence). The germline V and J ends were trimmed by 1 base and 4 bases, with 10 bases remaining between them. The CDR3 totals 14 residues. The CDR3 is CASSLEGRATEAFF. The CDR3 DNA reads TGTGCCAGCAGCTTAGAGGGAAGGGCCACTGAAGCTTTCTTT.

CDR3 sequence (DNA): TGCGCCAGCAGTGAGAGGCGGTCACCCTACAATGAGCAGTTCTTC. Translating gives CASSERRSPYNEQFF. This chain joins TRBV10-1 and TRBJ2-1; D remains unclear. Trimming stripped 2 bases from V and 2 bases from J, with 10 bases between. The CDR3 contains 15 residues. Germline CDR1 and CDR2: WNHNN and SYGVQD (reference sequence).

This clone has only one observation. This chain's CDR3 is CASSFRDGYTF. The CDR3 region has the DNA TGTGCCAGCAGCTTCAGGGATGGCTACACCTTC. This rearrangement joins TRBV7-9 to TRBJ1-2, with D possibly being TRBD1 (5 bases). Germline-derived CDR1 and CDR2 are SEHNR and FQNEAQ (reference sequence). The length of the CDR3 is 11 residues. V lost 3 bases and J 6 bases, leaving 5 bases between the germline ends.

Written as DNA, the CDR3 is TGTGCCAGCAAAGGGGAAGGTGGATACACTGAAGCTTTCTTT. Residues: CASKGEGGYTEAFF. The rearrangement uses TRBV2 and TRBJ1-1, with a possible D match to TRBD1 (5 bases). Between the trimmed V and J ends, which lost 7 bases and 3 bases, there was a span of 15 bases. The germline CDR1 and CDR2 sequences are SNHLY and FYNNEI. This CDR3 comprises 14 residues.